This TCR beta chain was captured by sequencing in a study of blood T cell repertoires in COVID-19. Overall study context: PBMCs, B-cell-depleted T cells, or T cells provided the cDNA or gDNA that made up the material.

As originally analysed: Estimation of nucleated cell counts relied on the amplification of reference gene primers. Here immunoSEQ multiplex PCR was the method, and the copy in TCRdb shows in-frame clones only, minus some. V, J and clone size are taken as reported in that table, and D and trimming were inferred from the DNA itself. The table lists roughly 90,000 clones, roughly 87% of them singletons, with around 2.1% in the top ten. With V trimmed by 6 bases and J by 4 bases, 4 bases remained unmatched. The CDR3 is 13 residues long. Per the germline V gene, CDR1 is MNHEY and CDR2 is SVGAGI. This TCR was recovered from a man in his forties or fifties with acute or convalescent COVID-19. This chain joins TRBV6-5 and TRBJ2-3; 7 bases are a match to TRBD1. Source material: peripheral blood. Written as DNA, the CDR3 is TGTGCCAGCAGGAAGACAGGGCCAGATACGCAGTATTTT. Encoded protein: CASRKTGPDTQYF.